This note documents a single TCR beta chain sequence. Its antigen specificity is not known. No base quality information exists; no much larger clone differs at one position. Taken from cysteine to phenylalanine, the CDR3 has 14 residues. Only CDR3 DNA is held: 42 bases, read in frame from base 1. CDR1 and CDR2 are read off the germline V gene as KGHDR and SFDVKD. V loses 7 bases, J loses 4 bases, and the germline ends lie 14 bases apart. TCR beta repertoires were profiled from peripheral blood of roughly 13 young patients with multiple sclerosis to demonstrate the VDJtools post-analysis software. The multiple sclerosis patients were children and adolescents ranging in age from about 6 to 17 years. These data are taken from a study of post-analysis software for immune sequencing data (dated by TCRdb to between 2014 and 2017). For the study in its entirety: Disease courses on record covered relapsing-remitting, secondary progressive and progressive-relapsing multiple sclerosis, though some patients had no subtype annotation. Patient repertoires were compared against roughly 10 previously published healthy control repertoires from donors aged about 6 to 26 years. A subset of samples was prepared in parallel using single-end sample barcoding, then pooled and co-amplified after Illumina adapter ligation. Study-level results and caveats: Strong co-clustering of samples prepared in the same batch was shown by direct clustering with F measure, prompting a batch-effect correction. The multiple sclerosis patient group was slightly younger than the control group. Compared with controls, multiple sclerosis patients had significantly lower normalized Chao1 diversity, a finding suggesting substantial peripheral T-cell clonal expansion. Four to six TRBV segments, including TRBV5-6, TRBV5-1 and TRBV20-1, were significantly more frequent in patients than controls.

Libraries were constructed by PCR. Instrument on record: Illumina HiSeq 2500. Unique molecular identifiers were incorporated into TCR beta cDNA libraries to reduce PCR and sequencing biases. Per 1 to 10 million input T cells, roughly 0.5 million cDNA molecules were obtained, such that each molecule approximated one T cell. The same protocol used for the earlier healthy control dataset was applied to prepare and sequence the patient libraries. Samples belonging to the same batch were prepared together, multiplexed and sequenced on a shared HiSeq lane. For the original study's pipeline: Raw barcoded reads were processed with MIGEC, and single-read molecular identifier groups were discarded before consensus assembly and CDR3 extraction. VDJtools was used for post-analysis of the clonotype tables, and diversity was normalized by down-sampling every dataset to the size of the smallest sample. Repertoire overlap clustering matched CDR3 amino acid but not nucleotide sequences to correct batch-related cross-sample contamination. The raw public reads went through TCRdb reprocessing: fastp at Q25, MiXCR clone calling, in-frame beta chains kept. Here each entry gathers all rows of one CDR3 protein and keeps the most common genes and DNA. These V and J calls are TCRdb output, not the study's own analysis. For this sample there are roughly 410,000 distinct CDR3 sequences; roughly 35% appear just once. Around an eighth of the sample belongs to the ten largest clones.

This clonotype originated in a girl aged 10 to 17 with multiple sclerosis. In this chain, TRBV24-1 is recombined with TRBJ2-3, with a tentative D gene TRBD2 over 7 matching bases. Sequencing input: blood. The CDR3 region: CATRGGGGSDTQYF. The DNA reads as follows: TGTGCCACCAGAGGAGGGGGGGGCTCAGATACGCAGTATTTT.